One and the same sample provided the 2 T cell receptor beta chains below, sequenced in a study of cytomegalovirus exposure and HLA in healthy donors. PCR primers comprised 60 Vbeta and 13 Jbeta primers. Libraries were prepared by immunoSEQ multiplex PCR; TCRdb keeps only in-frame clonotypes and omits some of them. The sample lists roughly 150,000 clones, roughly 10% occurring once. Specimen: PBMCs. All receptors come from a man over 45 in good health and CMV-seronegative.

This clone was counted a few times. J is TRBJ1-6 and V is TRBV30, with TRBD1 matching over 8 bases. Losses at the gene ends were 2 bases for V and 12 bases for J; bases not matched to a gene: 6. The germline V gene encodes CDR1 GTSNPN and CDR2 SVGIG (reference sequence). The CDR3 sequence is 13 residues long. DNA for the CDR3: TGTGCCTGGAGTAAGGGGACAGGAGGACCCCTCCACTTT. Translated: CAWSKGTGGPLHF.

This clone has just a few counts. The chain links TRBV2 to TRBJ1-2; no definite D call. Germline CDR1 SNHLY, CDR2 FYNNEI. V shed 9 bases and J shed 5 bases, with 7 bases lying between them. This CDR3 spans 10 amino acids. This CDR3 is CARNEYGYTF. CDR3 bases: TGTGCCAGAAACGAGTATGGCTACACCTTC.